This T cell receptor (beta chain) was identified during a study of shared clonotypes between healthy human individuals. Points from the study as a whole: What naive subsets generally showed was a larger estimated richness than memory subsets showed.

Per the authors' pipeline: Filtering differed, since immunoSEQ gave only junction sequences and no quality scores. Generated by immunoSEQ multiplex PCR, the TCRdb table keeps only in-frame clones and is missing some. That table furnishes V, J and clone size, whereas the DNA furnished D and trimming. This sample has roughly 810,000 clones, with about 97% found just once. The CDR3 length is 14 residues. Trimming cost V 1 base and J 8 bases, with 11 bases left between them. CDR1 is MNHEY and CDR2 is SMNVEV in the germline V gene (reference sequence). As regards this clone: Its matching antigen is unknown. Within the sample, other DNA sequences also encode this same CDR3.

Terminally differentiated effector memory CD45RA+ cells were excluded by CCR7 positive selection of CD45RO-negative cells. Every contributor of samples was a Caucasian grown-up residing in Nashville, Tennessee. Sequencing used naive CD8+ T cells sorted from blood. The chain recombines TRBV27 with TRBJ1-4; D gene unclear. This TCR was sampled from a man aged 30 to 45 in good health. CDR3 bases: TGTGCCAGCAGTTTATTGGGGAGGGAGGAAAAACTGTTTTTT. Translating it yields CASSLLGREEKLFF.